A single sample is the source of the 29 T cell receptor beta chains below, sequenced in a study of blood T cell repertoires in COVID-19. The data were produced by immunoSEQ multiplex PCR, yet TCRdb's version contains in-frame clones alone and is incomplete. The data show some 400,000 clones, approximately 77% seen once. The sequencing input was peripheral blood. The source of these receptors is a human donor with acute or convalescent COVID-19. The donor label of this sample is uncertain.

The CDR3 region is CASSLGSGTSYNEQFF. DNA for the CDR3: TGTGCCAGCAGCTTGGGTAGCGGGACCTCCTACAATGAGCAGTTCTTC. The V gene is TRBV5-4, the J gene TRBJ2-1, with TRBD2 matching over 8 bases. The germline CDR1 and CDR2 sequences are SGHNT and YYREEE (reference sequence). The CDR3 contains 16 residues. With V trimmed by 0 bases and J by 0 bases, 2 bases remained unmatched.

This clone has only one observation. This chain links TRBV29-1 with TRBJ1-1; TRBD1 matches at 10 bases. Germline loops: CDR1 SQVTM, CDR2 ANQGSEA. After removal of 6 bases from V and 3 bases from J, the junction contained 4 bases not matched to a gene. The CDR3 has 13 amino acids. Here the CDR3 reads CSVNDRGHTEAFF. The CDR3 DNA reads TGCAGCGTGAATGACAGGGGGCACACTGAAGCTTTCTTT.

The chain employs TRBV6-5 and TRBJ2-1; TRBD1 aligns across 9 bases. Germline loops: CDR1 MNHEY, CDR2 SVGAGI. Trimming at V came to 7 bases and at J to 4 bases, leaving 8 bases not matched to a gene. The length of the CDR3 is 15 residues. DNA for the CDR3: TGTGCCAGCATGGGGACAGGGCCGGGGTACAATGAGCAGTTCTTC. Translation: CASMGTGPGYNEQFF.

A word on this clone: Additional DNA sequences in this sample encode the identical CDR3. The V gene is TRBV29-1, the J gene TRBJ1-2; 10 bases agree with TRBD1. Germline lookup yields CDR1 SQVTM and CDR2 ANQGSEA. Unmatched junction bases numbered 3, after V lost 4 bases and J lost 7 bases. The CDR3 totals 12 residues. CDR3 loop: CSVGQGAGGYTF. CDR3 in DNA: TGCAGCGTTGGACAGGGGGCAGGTGGCTACACCTTC.

V gene TRBV7-7 combines with J gene TRBJ2-7; tentatively, D is TRBD2 (6 bases). This CDR3 spans 14 amino acids. Germline V gives CDR1 SSHAT, CDR2 FNYEAQ (reference sequence). V lost 5 bases and J lost 7, with 18 bases in between. CDR3 loop: CASSRDLRVGEQYF. The CDR3 DNA follows: TGTGCCAGCAGCCGGGACTTGCGGGTGGGTGAGCAGTACTTC.

The chain combines TRBV5-8 with TRBJ1-6; 7 bases align to TRBD1. CDR3 length: 15 residues. The ends lost 4 bases at V and 7 bases at J; junction bases unmatched: 8. The germline V gene has CDR1 SGHTS and CDR2 YDEGEE. CDR3 sequence (DNA): TGTGCCAGCAGCCTAATTCAGGGGGGCAATTCACCCCTCCACTTT. Protein: CASSLIQGGNSPLHF.

V gene TRBV6-5 combines with J gene TRBJ1-2, with a possible D match to TRBD1 (6 bases). Trimming pared 5 bases from V and 6 bases from J, leaving 13 bases between. This CDR3 spans 13 amino acids. In germline, CDR1 is MNHEY, CDR2 SVGAGI. This chain's CDR3 is CASSLPGADGYTF. CDR3 nucleotides: TGTGCCAGCAGTCTCCCAGGGGCGGATGGCTACACCTTC.

This clone was detected only a few times. The chain uses TRBV28 and TRBJ1-5; 9 bases map to TRBD1. Looked up from germline, CDR1 is MDHEN and CDR2 is SYDVKM. The ends lost 1 base at V and 6 bases at J; junction bases unmatched: 4. The CDR3 is made up of 15 amino acids. The CDR3 DNA reads TGTGCCAGCAGTTTATCACAGGGGGCGAGTCAGCCCCAGCATTTT. It codes for CASSLSQGASQPQHF.

This chain connects TRBV7-8 to TRBJ1-3; no definite D call. The CDR3 sequence is 18 residues long. The ends were cut back, 2 bases at V and 0 bases at J, with 17 bases in the middle. Germline V gives CDR1 SGHVS, CDR2 FQNEAQ. The CDR3 reads CASSLNHRFISSGNTIYF. The CDR3 DNA reads as TGTGCCAGCAGCTTAAACCACCGATTCATCAGCTCTGGAAACACCATATATTTT.

The CDR3 DNA is TGTGCCAGCAGTTTCGACACCCATCTTAGAACAGGGCTGAACACCGGGGAGCTGTTTTTT. Its protein product is CASSFDTHLRTGLNTGELFF. V and J are TRBV27 and TRBJ2-2; the D gene is possibly TRBD1 (6 bases). Germline-derived CDR1 and CDR2 are MNHEY and SMNVEV (reference sequence). V was cut by 3 bases and J by 1 base, with 24 bases left in between. CDR3 length: 20 residues.

This sequence joins TRBV7-2 and TRBJ1-1; D remains ambiguous. Trimming stripped 6 bases from V and 1 base from J, with 15 bases between. The germline V gene has CDR1 SGHTA and CDR2 FQGNSA. There are 15 residues in the CDR3. Here the CDR3 reads CASSLTRLSNTEAFF. CDR3 in DNA: TGTGCCAGCAGTCTTACGAGGCTGTCGAACACTGAAGCTTTCTTT.

The chain couples TRBV27 to TRBJ2-3; D unclear. Germline CDR1 and CDR2: MNHEY and SMNVEV (reference sequence). This CDR3 spans 15 amino acids. V was shortened by 5 bases and J by 3 bases, with 15 bases between the two germline ends. The CDR3 nucleotides are TGTGCCAGCAGTGCCAACTCCCCCAGGACAGATACGCAGTATTTT. Its protein is CASSANSPRTDTQYF.

This CDR3 reads CASSFEQGFGNTIYF. In DNA form, the CDR3 reads TGTGCCAGCAGCTTTGAACAGGGTTTCGGTAACACCATATATTTT. The chain employs TRBV7-2 and TRBJ1-3; possible D gene TRBD1, 6 bases. Trimming took 3 bases from V and 7 from J, leaving 16 bases between them. Germline CDR1 and CDR2: SGHTA and FQGNSA. This CDR3 comprises 15 residues.

The sample holds a few counts of this clone. The rearrangement uses TRBV2 and TRBJ2-2; D gene ambiguous. The CDR3 length is 13 residues. Trimming cost V 8 bases and J 1 base, with 8 bases left between them. CDR1 and CDR2 from the germline V gene are SNHLY and FYNNEI. The CDR3 reads CASQRLNTGELFF. The CDR3 DNA sequence: TGTGCCAGCCAAAGACTGAACACCGGGGAGCTGTTTTTT.

The rearrangement links TRBV27 to TRBJ2-7; perhaps TRBD2 as D (5 bases). Germline-derived CDR1 and CDR2 are MNHEY and SMNVEV (reference sequence). The CDR3 contains 13 residues. The V end was cut by 3 bases, the J end by 4 bases, with 10 bases between. CDR3 residues: CASSLLGGYEQYF. CDR3 in DNA: TGTGCCAGCAGTTTGTTAGGAGGTTACGAGCAGTACTTC.

The rearrangement joins TRBV15 to TRBJ1-2; weak D call: TRBD1 (6 bases). The CDR3 is 13 residues long. Looked up from germline, CDR1 is LNHNV and CDR2 is YYDKDF (reference sequence). The germline V and J ends were trimmed by 5 bases and 4 bases, with 11 bases remaining between them. The DNA of the CDR3 is TGTGCCACCAGCCGACAGGCTACCTATGGCTACACCTTC. Its protein is CATSRQATYGYTF.

CDR3 region: CASSQVTALNTEAFF. In nucleotides, the CDR3 is TGCGCCAGCAGCCAAGTAACAGCTCTGAACACTGAAGCTTTCTTT. The V call is TRBV4-1, the J call TRBJ1-1; D not resolved. Germline CDR1 reads MGHRA; CDR2 reads YSYEKL. The CDR3 is 15 amino acids. Trimming left V 1 base short and J 0 bases short, with 9 bases between.

The rearrangement links TRBV6-6 to TRBJ2-6; the D gene is possibly TRBD1 (6 bases). The germline V gene has CDR1 MNHNY and CDR2 SVGAGI (reference sequence). Trimming stripped 5 bases from V and 4 bases from J, with 18 bases between. The CDR3 is 17 amino acids. CDR3: CASSHRVVMTGANVLTF. CDR3 bases: TGTGCCAGCAGTCACAGGGTGGTAATGACGGGGGCCAACGTCCTGACTTTC.

This chain connects TRBV10-2 to TRBJ1-2, with a possible D match to TRBD1 (6 bases). Germline-derived CDR1 and CDR2 are WSHSY and SAAADI. V dropped 5 bases and J dropped 7 bases, with 14 bases sitting between them. The CDR3 spans 13 residues. CDR3 amino acids: CASSIGGAGGYTF. DNA of the CDR3: TGCGCCAGCAGTATAGGGGGGGCTGGTGGCTACACCTTC.

The chain links TRBV6-2 or TRBV6-3 to TRBJ1-3; the D gene is possibly TRBD1 (5 bases). Germline values: CDR1 MNHEY, CDR2 SVGEGT. Between the trimmed V and J ends, which lost 6 bases and 0 bases, there was a span of 12 bases. The CDR3 has 15 residues. CDR3 loop: CASSLRDYSGNTIYF. The DNA of the CDR3 is TGTGCCAGCAGCCTCAGGGACTACTCTGGAAACACCATATATTTT.

This clone turned up a few times. This chain connects TRBV6-5 to TRBJ1-2; 7 nucleotides agree with TRBD1. Looked up from germline, CDR1 is MNHEY and CDR2 is SVGAGI. J gave up 8 bases and V 5 bases, and 14 bases lay outside the gene matches. The length of the CDR3 is 15 residues. The CDR3: CASSLLWGTEGGYTF. The CDR3 coding sequence is TGTGCCAGCAGTCTACTTTGGGGGACAGAGGGCGGCTACACCTTC.

The CDR3 DNA is TGTGCCAGCAGCTTCGGGGGGGAATTCTCCTACGAGCAGTACTTC. Amino acid sequence: CASSFGGEFSYEQYF. The chain carries TRBV11-2 and TRBJ2-7, with 8 bases fitting TRBD2. There are 15 residues in the CDR3. V shed 3 bases, J shed 0 bases, and the junction held 4 bases outside the gene matches. Per the germline V gene, CDR1 is SGHAT and CDR2 is FQNNGV.

This chain uses TRBV12-3 or TRBV12-4 with TRBJ1-2; D gene unclear. The CDR3 covers 13 residues. The V and J ends lost 5 bases and 7 bases respectively, with 14 bases between them. Here the CDR3 reads CASSAGRVGGYTF. CDR3 coding DNA: TGTGCCAGCAGTGCCGGGAGGGTGGGTGGCTACACCTTC.

The gene calls are TRBV5-1 and TRBJ1-1; D gene unclear. The germline gives CDR1 SGHRS, CDR2 YFSETQ. V was shortened by 0 bases and J by 0 bases, with 6 bases between the two germline ends. The CDR3 has 14 amino acids. CDR3 DNA: TGCGCCAGCAGCTTGGGCAGTTTGAACACTGAAGCTTTCTTT. This translates into CASSLGSLNTEAFF.

The chain combines TRBV4-2 with TRBJ1-3; no clear D gene. CDR3 size: 16 residues. In germline, CDR1 is LGHNA, CDR2 YNFKEQ. V gave up 1 base and J gave up 0 bases, with 10 bases separating them. The chain's CDR3 is CASSQASGNSGNTIYF. The CDR3 region has the DNA TGTGCCAGCAGCCAAGCCTCCGGGAACTCTGGAAACACCATATATTTT.

The chain recombines TRBV5-4 with TRBJ2-7; maybe TRBD2 (5 bases). The CDR3 has 14 amino acids. Trimming stripped 4 bases from V and 0 bases from J, with 11 bases between. CDR1 is SGHNT and CDR2 is YYREEE in the germline V gene (reference sequence). The CDR3 nucleotides read TGTGCCAGCAGCCACGGGGTCTCCTCCTACGAGCAGTACTTC. It is translated as CASSHGVSSYEQYF.

The CDR3 reads CASSSTGHSYEQYF. CDR3 nucleotides: TGCGCCAGCAGTTCGACCGGACATTCCTACGAGCAGTACTTC. V gene TRBV10-1 combines with J gene TRBJ2-7, with D perhaps matching TRBD1 (5 bases). There are 14 residues in the CDR3. V was cut by 5 bases and J by 1 base, with 12 bases left in between. Germline lookup yields CDR1 WNHNN and CDR2 SYGVQD (reference sequence).

The chain uses TRBV7-2 and TRBJ2-4; 8 nucleotides line up with TRBD1. J gave up 2 bases and V 4 bases, and 7 bases lay outside the gene matches. CDR3 size: 16 residues. CDR1 is SGHTA, CDR2 FQGNSA, per germline. The CDR3 DNA reads as TGTGCCAGCAGCTCTCAGGGGGCTCTCACCAAAAACATTCAGTACTTC. Amino acid sequence: CASSSQGALTKNIQYF.

The rearrangement links TRBV27 to TRBJ1-2, with 8 bases that match TRBD1. The CDR3 runs to 13 residues. Germline-derived CDR1 and CDR2 are MNHEY and SMNVEV (reference sequence). V shed 6 bases and J 6 bases; nucleotides not matched to a gene: 6. CDR3 amino acids: CASRRAGGNGYTF. CDR3 DNA sequence: TGTGCCAGCAGGAGAGCAGGGGGCAATGGCTACACCTTC.